The source of this T cell receptor beta chain is a study of blood T cell repertoires in COVID-19. Study background: Specimens from acute and convalescent COVID-19 originated in the United States, Italy and Spain. Sample material is recorded as cDNA or gDNA derived from T cells, B-cell-depleted T cells, or PBMCs.

CDR3 size: 12 residues. Germline CDR1 reads LNHDA; CDR2 reads SQIVND (reference sequence). With V trimmed by 6 bases and J by 7 bases, 2 bases remained unmatched. Per the study methods: Amplification with reference gene primers provided the estimates of nucleated cell counts. The assay was immunoSEQ multiplex PCR, and TCRdb's table has in-frame clones only and misses some. For V, J and clone size, that table is used; D and trimming come from the DNA. The table shows over 130,000 clones, with roughly 84% occurring only once. This clone has ten or more counts. The specimen was peripheral blood. The clonotype was recovered from a man in his 70s with acute or convalescent COVID-19. This chain links TRBV19 with TRBJ2-2, with 7 nucleotides matching TRBD2. The CDR3 here is CASSAGDGELFF. CDR3 DNA sequence: TGTGCCAGTAGCGCGGGGGACGGGGAGCTGTTTTTT.